This T cell receptor (beta chain) was identified during a study of blood T cell repertoires in COVID-19. The CDR3 consists of 17 residues. CDR1 is MNHGY and CDR2 is SAAAGT in the germline V gene. V was trimmed by 1 base and J by 9 bases, leaving 24 bases between them. Original processing methods: Scientists estimated how many nucleated cells there were by amplifying reference gene primers. Sequencing was performed with immunoSEQ multiplex PCR; in TCRdb, only in-frame clones are kept and a portion is missing. V and J calls and clone size are given by that table; D and trimming were obtained from the DNA. The top ten hold roughly 5.3% of the sample, which has more than 45,000 clones, around 81% seen once.

The sample consisted of peripheral blood. The rearrangement links TRBV6-8 to TRBJ2-5; D is perhaps TRBD2 (6 bases). The clonotype originates from a human donor in a cohort sampled during active COVID-19. The CDR3 here is CASSYFRRGPRVGAQYF. The CDR3 nucleotides are TGTGCCAGCAGTTACTTTAGGCGGGGTCCCAGAGTGGGAGCCCAGTACTTC.